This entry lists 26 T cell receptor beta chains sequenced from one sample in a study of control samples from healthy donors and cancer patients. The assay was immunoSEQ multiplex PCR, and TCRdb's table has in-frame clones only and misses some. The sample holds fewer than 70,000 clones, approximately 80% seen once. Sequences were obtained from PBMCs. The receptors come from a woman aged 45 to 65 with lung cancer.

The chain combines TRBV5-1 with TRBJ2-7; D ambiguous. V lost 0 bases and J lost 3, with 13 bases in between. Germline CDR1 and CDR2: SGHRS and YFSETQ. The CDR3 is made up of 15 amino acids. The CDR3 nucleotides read TGCGCCAGCAGCTTGGTGGGGAAAGATGTCTACGAGCAGTACTTC. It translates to CASSLVGKDVYEQYF.

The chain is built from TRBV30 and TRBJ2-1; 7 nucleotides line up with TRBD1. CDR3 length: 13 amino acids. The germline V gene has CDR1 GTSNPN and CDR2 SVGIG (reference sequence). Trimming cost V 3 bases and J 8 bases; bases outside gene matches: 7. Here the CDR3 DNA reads TGTGCCTGGAGGCCACAGGGGTTCGATGAGCAGTTCTTC. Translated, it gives CAWRPQGFDEQFF.

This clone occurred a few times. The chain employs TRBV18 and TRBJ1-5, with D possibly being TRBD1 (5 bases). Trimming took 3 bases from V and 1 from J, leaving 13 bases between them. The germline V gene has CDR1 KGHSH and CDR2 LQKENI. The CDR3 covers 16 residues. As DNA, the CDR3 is TGTGCCAGCTCACCCACGACAGCAAGCAGCAATCAGCCCCAGCATTTT. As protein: CASSPTTASSNQPQHF.

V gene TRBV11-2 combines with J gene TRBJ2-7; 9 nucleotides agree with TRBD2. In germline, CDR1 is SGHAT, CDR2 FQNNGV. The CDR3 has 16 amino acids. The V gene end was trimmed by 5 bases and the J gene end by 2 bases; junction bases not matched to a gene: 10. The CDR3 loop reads CASSPLLAGSAYEQYF. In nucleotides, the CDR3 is TGTGCCAGCAGCCCACTTCTAGCGGGGTCTGCCTACGAGCAGTACTTC.

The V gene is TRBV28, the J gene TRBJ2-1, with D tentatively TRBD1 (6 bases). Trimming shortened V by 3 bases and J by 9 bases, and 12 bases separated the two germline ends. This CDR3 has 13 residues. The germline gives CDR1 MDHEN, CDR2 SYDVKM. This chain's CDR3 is CASSFSGEGEQFF. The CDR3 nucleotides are TGTGCCAGCAGTTTCTCAGGGGAAGGTGAGCAGTTCTTC.

CDR3 coding DNA: TGTGCCAGCTCAAAAGGACTAGCGGGGGGCCACTACAATGAGCAGTTCTTC. Its protein product is CASSKGLAGGHYNEQFF. V is TRBV18 and J is TRBJ2-1, with 14 bases lining up with TRBD2. The CDR3 spans 17 residues. V dropped 5 bases and J dropped 3; count of bases not matched to a gene: 6. Germline V gene sequence: CDR1 KGHSH, CDR2 LQKENI.

The CDR3 region is CASSFVPGQEETQYF. The DNA of the CDR3 is TGTGCCAGCAGTTTCGTACCGGGGCAGGAGGAGACCCAGTACTTC. The chain couples TRBV28 to TRBJ2-5; D may match TRBD1 or TRBD2 (5 bases each). Trimming took 3 bases from V and 5 from J, leaving 16 bases between them. The germline V gene has CDR1 MDHEN and CDR2 SYDVKM. The CDR3 length is 15 residues.

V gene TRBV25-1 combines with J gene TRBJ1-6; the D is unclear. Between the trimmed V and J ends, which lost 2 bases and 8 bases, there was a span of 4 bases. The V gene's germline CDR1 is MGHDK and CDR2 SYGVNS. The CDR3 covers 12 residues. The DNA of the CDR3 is TGTGCCAGCAGTGAAATGGATTCACCCCTCCACTTT. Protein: CASSEMDSPLHF.

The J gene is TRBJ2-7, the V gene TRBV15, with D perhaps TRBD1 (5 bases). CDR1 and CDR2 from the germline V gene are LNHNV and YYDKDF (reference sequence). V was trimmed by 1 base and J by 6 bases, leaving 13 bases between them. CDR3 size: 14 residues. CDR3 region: CATSRGGPPGEQYF. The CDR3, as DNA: TGTGCCACCAGCAGAGGGGGCCCCCCGGGCGAGCAGTACTTC.

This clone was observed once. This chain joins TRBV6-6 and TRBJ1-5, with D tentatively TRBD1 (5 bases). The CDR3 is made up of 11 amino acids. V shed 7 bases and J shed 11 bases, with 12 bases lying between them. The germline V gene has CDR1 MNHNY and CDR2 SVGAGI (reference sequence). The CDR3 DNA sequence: TGTGCCAGCAAAAATGGGGGAGCCCAGCATTTT. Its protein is CASKNGGAQHF.

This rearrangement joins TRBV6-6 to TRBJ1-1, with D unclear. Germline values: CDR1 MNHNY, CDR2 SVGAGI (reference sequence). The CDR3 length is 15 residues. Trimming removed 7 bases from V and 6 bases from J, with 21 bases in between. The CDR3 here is CASTQIAQVGSEAFF. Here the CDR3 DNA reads TGTGCCAGCACCCAAATCGCGCAGGTTGGCTCTGAAGCTTTCTTT.

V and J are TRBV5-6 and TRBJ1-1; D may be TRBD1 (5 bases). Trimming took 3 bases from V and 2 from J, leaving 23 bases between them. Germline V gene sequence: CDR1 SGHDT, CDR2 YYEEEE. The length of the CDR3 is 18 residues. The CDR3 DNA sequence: TGTGCCAGCAGCTCCTCCAGGATCGGGGGGATGGGAAACACTGAAGCTTTCTTT. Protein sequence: CASSSSRIGGMGNTEAFF.

This chain's CDR3 is CASSLTSGGGAGTQYF. CDR3 coding DNA: TGTGCCAGCAGTTTAACCAGCGGCGGGGGGGCAGGTACGCAGTATTTT. The rearrangement joins TRBV27 to TRBJ2-3; TRBD2 agrees at 9 bases. The CDR3 totals 16 residues. Germline V gives CDR1 MNHEY, CDR2 SMNVEV (reference sequence). The ends lost 2 bases at V and 8 bases at J; junction bases unmatched: 11.

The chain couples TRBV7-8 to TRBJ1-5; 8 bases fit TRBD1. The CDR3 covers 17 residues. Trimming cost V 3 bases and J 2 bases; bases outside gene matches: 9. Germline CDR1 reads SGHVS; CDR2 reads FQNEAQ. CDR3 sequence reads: CASSFTTGGKGNQPQHF. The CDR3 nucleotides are TGTGCCAGCAGCTTTACTACAGGGGGAAAAGGCAATCAGCCCCAGCATTTT.

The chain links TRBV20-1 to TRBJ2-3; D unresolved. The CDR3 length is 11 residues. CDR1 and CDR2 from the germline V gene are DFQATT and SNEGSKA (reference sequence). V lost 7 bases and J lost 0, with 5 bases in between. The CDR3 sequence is CSGKSTDTQYF. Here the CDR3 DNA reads TGCAGTGGCAAGAGCACAGATACGCAGTATTTT.

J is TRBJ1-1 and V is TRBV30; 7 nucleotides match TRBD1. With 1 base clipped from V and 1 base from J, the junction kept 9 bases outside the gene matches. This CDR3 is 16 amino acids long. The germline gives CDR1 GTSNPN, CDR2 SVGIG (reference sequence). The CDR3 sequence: CAWSALGQPGNTEAFF. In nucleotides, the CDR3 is TGTGCCTGGAGTGCCCTGGGACAGCCTGGGAACACTGAAGCTTTCTTT.

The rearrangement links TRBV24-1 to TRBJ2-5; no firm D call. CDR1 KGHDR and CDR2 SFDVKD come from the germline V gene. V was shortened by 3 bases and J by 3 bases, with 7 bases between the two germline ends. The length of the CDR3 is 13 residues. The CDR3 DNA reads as TGTGCCACCAGTGATGGCGGAAAAGAGACCCAGTACTTC. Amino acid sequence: CATSDGGKETQYF.

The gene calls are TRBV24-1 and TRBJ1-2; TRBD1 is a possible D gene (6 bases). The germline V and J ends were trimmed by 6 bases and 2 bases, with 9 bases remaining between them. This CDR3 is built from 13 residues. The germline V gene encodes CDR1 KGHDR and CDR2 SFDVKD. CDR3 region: CATSPTGNYGYTF. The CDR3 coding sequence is TGTGCCACCAGTCCTACAGGGAACTATGGCTACACCTTC.

CDR3 nucleotides: TGTGCCAGCAGCCTACGGACGGGAGTACTCACCGGGGAGCTGTTTTTT. Its translation: CASSLRTGVLTGELFF. The chain couples TRBV5-6 to TRBJ2-2, with TRBD2 as a possible D gene (6 bases). The V and J ends lost 4 bases and 4 bases respectively, with 17 bases between them. Germline-derived CDR1 and CDR2 are SGHDT and YYEEEE. CDR3 length equals 16 residues.

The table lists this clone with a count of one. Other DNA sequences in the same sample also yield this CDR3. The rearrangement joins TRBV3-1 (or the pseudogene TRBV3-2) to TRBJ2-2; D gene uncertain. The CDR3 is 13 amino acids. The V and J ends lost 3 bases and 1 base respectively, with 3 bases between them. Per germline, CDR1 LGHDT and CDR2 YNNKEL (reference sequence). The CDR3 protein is CASSHRNTGELFF. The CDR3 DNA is TGTGCCAGCAGCCACCGGAACACCGGGGAGCTGTTTTTT.

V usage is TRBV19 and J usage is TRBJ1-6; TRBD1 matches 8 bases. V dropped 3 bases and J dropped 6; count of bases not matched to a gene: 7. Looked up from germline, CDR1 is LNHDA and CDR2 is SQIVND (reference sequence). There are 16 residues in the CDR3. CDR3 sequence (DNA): TGTGCCAGTAGTATGCCAGGGGGCCTCGGTAATTCACCCCTCCACTTT. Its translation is CASSMPGGLGNSPLHF.

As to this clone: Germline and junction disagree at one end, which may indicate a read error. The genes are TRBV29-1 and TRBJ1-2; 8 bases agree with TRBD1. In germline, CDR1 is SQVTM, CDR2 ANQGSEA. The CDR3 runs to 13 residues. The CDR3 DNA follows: TGCAGCGTCTCGACAGGGGAGGTCTATGGCCACACCTTC. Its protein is CSVSTGEVYGHTF.

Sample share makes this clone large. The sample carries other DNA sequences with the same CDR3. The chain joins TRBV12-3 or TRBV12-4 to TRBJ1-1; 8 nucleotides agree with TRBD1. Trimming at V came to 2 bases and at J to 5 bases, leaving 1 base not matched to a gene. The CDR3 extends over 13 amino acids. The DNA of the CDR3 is TGTGCCAGCAGTTTATACAGGGGGACTGAAGCTTTCTTT. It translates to CASSLYRGTEAFF.

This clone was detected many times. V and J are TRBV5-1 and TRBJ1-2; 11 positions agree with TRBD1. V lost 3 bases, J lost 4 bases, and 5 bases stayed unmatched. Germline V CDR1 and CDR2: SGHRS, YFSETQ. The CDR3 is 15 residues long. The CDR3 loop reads CASSSGTGGFYGYTF. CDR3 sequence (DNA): TGCGCCAGCAGCTCAGGGACAGGGGGATTCTATGGCTACACCTTC.

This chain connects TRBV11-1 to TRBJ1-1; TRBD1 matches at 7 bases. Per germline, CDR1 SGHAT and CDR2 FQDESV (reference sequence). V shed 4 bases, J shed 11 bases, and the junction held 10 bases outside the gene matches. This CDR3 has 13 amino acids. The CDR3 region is CASSSSTGQYAFF. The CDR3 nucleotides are TGTGCCAGCAGCTCCTCGACAGGGCAGTACGCTTTCTTT.

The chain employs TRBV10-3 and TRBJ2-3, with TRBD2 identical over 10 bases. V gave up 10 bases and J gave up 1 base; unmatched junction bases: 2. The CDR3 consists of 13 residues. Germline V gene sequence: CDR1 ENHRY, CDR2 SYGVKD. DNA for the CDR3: TGTGCCACGGGGACTAGCGGCACAGATACGCAGTATTTT. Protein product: CATGTSGTDTQYF.